This T cell receptor (beta chain) emerged from a study of shared clonotypes between healthy human individuals (dated by TCRdb to 2018 to 2020). For the wider study: The cohort comprised a couple of women and a few men aged 18 to 49 years. Libraries were prepared and TCR repertoires were sequenced by different laboratories using diverse techniques, in order to increase sequencing depth and limit assay-specific biases. To estimate repertoire size and how much clonotypes are shared between individuals, the study performed deep sequencing of blood TCR repertoires from 4 to 6 healthy adults. Between about 0.9 and 9 billion PBMCs per donor were obtained by leukapheresis. General findings and caveats noted by the study authors: Because the study included a small number of donors, the genetic and exposure-history diversity represented was limited. Sampling was restricted to blood, and TCR repertoires in tissues likely differ from the TCR repertoires found in blood. Pairwise subsampling indicated that sequencing depth was expected to affect the degree of clonotype sharing among donors.

Remarks on this clone: Its cognate antigen has yet to be identified. Base qualities are not at hand, and no much larger clone is one base apart.

The donors were healthy, HIV-negative adults with no recently reported acute infections or vaccinations. All donors were Caucasian adults living in Nashville, Tennessee, USA. In the unsorted samples, 70 million to 95 million PBMCs were counted, and genomic DNA was extracted using the QIAamp DNA Blood Mini kit. After blood collection by leukapheresis, PBMCs were isolated using Ficoll-Histopaque density gradient centrifugation and then cryopreserved in the vapor phase of liquid nitrogen. CDR1 is given as DFQATT and CDR2 as SNEGSKA, both from the germline V gene (reference sequence). Including the terminal cysteine and phenylalanine, the CDR3 comprises 11 residues. Just the 33-base CDR3 DNA is kept, in frame starting at base 1. Using the deep immunoSEQ assay, multiplex PCR amplified TCR CDR3 regions from genomic DNA. Extracted genomic DNA from each cell subset was distributed evenly across all wells of several immunoSEQ 96-well plates, and each plate was treated as a replicate. For unsorted PBMC, 250 to 300 ng genomic DNA, equal to approximately 30,000 T cell genomes, was loaded into each replicate PCR. Ten immunoSEQ deep assay plates were used to sequence the unsorted PBMC genomic DNA. Purified libraries were quantified with a Qubit 3.0 fluorometer, sized on a Bioanalyzer 2100, and re-quantified with the KAPA Library Quantification kit. A separate single-read 150-cycle Illumina NextSeq 550 flow cell was used to sequence each immunoSEQ 96-well plate. From the authors' description of their analysis: Because only junctional sequences without quality scores were contained in the immunoSEQ output, filtering matching that applied to full-length reads could not be performed. To assign V/J genes and CDR3, sequences were annotated against IMGT germline references using PyIR, a Python wrapper for IgBLAST v1.9. Reads with weak V/J assignments (E-value above 1e-6), missing CDR3, stop codons, out-of-frame junctions, or ambiguous translated residues were removed. A V3J clonotype was defined by an identical inferred V gene, J gene, and CDR3 amino acid sequence. To compute the percentage overlap between repertoires, the number of shared unique clonotypes was divided by the size of the smaller repertoire. Three approaches were used to assess repertoire richness: RTK rarefaction, the Chao1 estimator, and Recon v2.1 estimates of unobserved clonotypes. TCRdb retrieved this table from immuneACCESS and kept in-frame rearrangements only. Not all clones are present; in checked studies, unresolved V genes account for under half, and no reason is known for the remainder. V and J calls and clone size are those listed in that table; D and trimming were worked out from the DNA. The sample table lists a few hundred thousand clones, around 76% of them with a count of one. Jointly, the top ten make up 12% of the sample.

This TCR came from a woman in her 40s in good health. Some clones in this sample may be carry-over from other donors' samples. Sequencing input: PBMCs. The rearranged chain carries TRBV20-1 and TRBJ2-7, and TRBD1 aligns with 9 junction nucleotides. The DNA sequence is given as TGCGGTACCGGGACAGGGCACGAGCAGTACTTC. This translates into CGTGTGHEQYF.